The rows below give T cell receptor beta chains drawn from one sample of a study of blood T cell repertoires in COVID-19. The data were produced by immunoSEQ multiplex PCR, yet TCRdb's version contains in-frame clones alone and is incomplete. Among about 180,000 clones listed, approximately 90% were seen once. The specimen was peripheral blood. The receptors were gathered from a woman aged 65 to 85 with COVID-19, enrolled during active disease. Both conserved end residues are part of each CDR3. A D gene is named only where the DNA matches it firmly. The listing skips clone size in some rows; elsewhere it reads once, few, many or a size class.

CDR3,DNA,D,length,size,V,J
CASSSSLAGDYRFF,TGCGCCAGCAGCTCTTCACTAGCGGGAGATTACAGGTTCTTC,TRBD2,14,-,TRBV5-1,TRBJ2-1
CASSQYGTATNEKLFF,TGCGCCAGCAGCCAGTACGGGACAGCAACTAATGAAAAACTGTTTTTT,TRBD1,16,-,TRBV4-1,TRBJ1-4
CASSEGVALGANVLTF,TGTGCCAGCAGTGAAGGAGTAGCCCTTGGGGCCAACGTCCTGACTTTC,-,16,-,TRBV6-1,TRBJ2-6
CAWRGGQRTGELFF,TGTGCCTGGAGGGGGGGGCAGCGCACCGGGGAGCTGTTTTTT,-,14,-,TRBV30,TRBJ2-2
CASSTQGYSPLHF,TGTGCCAGCAGCACACAGGGTTATTCACCCCTCCACTTT,-,13,-,TRBV12-3/TRBV12-4,TRBJ1-6
CASKRTGPAYGYTF,TGTGCCAGCAAAAGGACAGGGCCTGCCTATGGCTACACCTTC,TRBD1,14,-,TRBV27,TRBJ1-2
CASSLQGTSSGANVLTF,TGTGCCAGCAGCTTGCAGGGGACGAGCTCTGGGGCCAACGTCCTGACTTTC,-,17,-,TRBV7-2,TRBJ2-6
CASSLTPGNEQFF,TGTGCCAGCAGTCTAACCCCAGGGAATGAGCAGTTCTTC,-,13,-,TRBV27,TRBJ2-1
CASSIRTGGGGELFF,TGTGCCAGCAGCATCCGGACAGGAGGGGGCGGGGAGCTGTTTTTT,-,15,-,TRBV11-3,TRBJ2-2
CASSLGLAGGSVHEQFF,TGTGCCAGCAGCCTTGGACTAGCGGGAGGGTCGGTCCATGAGCAGTTCTTC,TRBD2,17,-,TRBV11-3,TRBJ2-1
CSDGGAGDGYTF,TGCAGCGACGGCGGGGCTGGAGATGGCTACACCTTC,-,12,-,TRBV29-1,TRBJ1-2
CASSPRGTYEQYF,TGTGCCAGTAGTCCCAGGGGGACCTACGAGCAGTACTTC,TRBD1,13,-,TRBV19,TRBJ2-7
CASSIYTGYNSPLHF,TGTGCCAGCAGTATTTACACAGGGTATAATTCACCCCTCCACTTT,-,15,-,TRBV28,TRBJ1-6
CASSSTNRGLNYGYTF,TGTGCCAGCAGTTCTACTAACAGGGGGCTCAACTATGGCTACACCTTC,TRBD1,16,-,TRBV7-8,TRBJ1-2
CASSYIRNEQFF,TGTGCCAGCAGTTACATCCGGAATGAGCAGTTCTTC,-,12,-,TRBV6-2/TRBV6-3,TRBJ2-1
CARERGNTQYF,TGTGCAAGAGAGCGGGGCAATACGCAGTATTTT,-,11,-,TRBV12-2,TRBJ2-3
CASSLAGTSGSYEQYF,TGTGCCAGCAGTTTAGCCGGGACTAGCGGCTCCTACGAGCAGTACTTC,TRBD2,16,-,TRBV28,TRBJ2-7
CASSLLASSWEQYF,TGTGCCAGCAGCTTATTGGCTAGCTCCTGGGAGCAGTACTTC,-,14,-,TRBV7-9,TRBJ2-7
CATSRSAAQETQYF,TGTGCCACCAGCAGATCAGCGGCCCAAGAGACCCAGTACTTC,-,14,-,TRBV15,TRBJ2-5
CASSVSHRGPTEAFF,TGTGCCAGCAGCGTCAGCCACAGGGGGCCGACTGAAGCTTTCTTT,TRBD1,15,-,TRBV3-1/TRBV3-2,TRBJ1-1
CASKYLRITEAFF,TGTGCCAGCAAATACCTGAGGATCACTGAAGCTTTCTTT,-,13,-,TRBV28,TRBJ1-1
CSAPLANEQFF,TGCAGTGCACCCCTAGCCAATGAGCAGTTCTTC,-,11,-,TRBV20-1,TRBJ2-1
CASSVSGRSGNTIYF,TGTGCCAGCAGTGTTTCAGGGAGGTCTGGAAACACCATATATTTT,-,15,-,TRBV3-1/TRBV3-2,TRBJ1-3
CASSLGGVNTEAFF,TGTGCCAGCAGTTTGGGCGGGGTGAACACTGAAGCTTTCTTT,-,14,few,TRBV28,TRBJ1-1
CASSLGLALFSGANVLTF,TGTGCCAGCAGCCTGGGACTAGCCTTATTTTCTGGGGCCAACGTCCTGACTTTC,TRBD2,18,few,TRBV9,TRBJ2-6
CATSDSRTSNNEQFF,TGTGCCACCAGTGATTCCCGGACTAGTAACAATGAGCAGTTCTTC,TRBD2,15,-,TRBV24-1,TRBJ2-1
CSVVPGTSGTYEQYF,TGCAGCGTTGTACCCGGGACTAGCGGTACCTACGAGCAGTACTTC,TRBD2,15,-,TRBV29-1,TRBJ2-7
CASSPNPPGANVLTF,TGTGCCAGCTCACCTAATCCCCCCGGGGCCAACGTCCTGACTTTC,-,15,-,TRBV18,TRBJ2-6
CASSHRTVDGYTF,TGTGCCAGCAGCCACAGAACAGTCGATGGCTACACCTTC,-,13,-,TRBV4-2,TRBJ1-2
CASSPPGTGELFF,TGTGCCAGCAGCCCCCCAGGCACCGGGGAGCTGTTTTTT,-,13,-,TRBV7-3,TRBJ2-2
CAISESSGGGQPQHF,TGTGCCATCAGTGAGTCGTCAGGGGGTGGTCAGCCCCAGCATTTT,TRBD1,15,-,TRBV10-3,TRBJ1-5
CSVSRGSYNEQFF,TGCAGCGTTTCTCGGGGCTCCTACAATGAGCAGTTCTTC,-,13,once,TRBV29-1,TRBJ2-1
CASSVTGSTEAFF,TGTGCCAGCAGCGTAACAGGGTCCACTGAAGCTTTCTTT,-,13,-,TRBV9,TRBJ1-1
CASSPGGRVDEKLFF,TGTGCCAGCTCTCCGGGAGGGAGGGTAGATGAAAAACTGTTTTTT,-,15,-,TRBV28,TRBJ1-4
CAWSVMAGAYEQYF,TGTGCCTGGAGTGTAATGGCGGGAGCCTACGAGCAGTACTTC,TRBD2,14,-,TRBV30,TRBJ2-7
CASTRSRGAGYGYTF,TGTGCCAGCACCAGAAGCAGGGGCGCTGGCTATGGCTACACCTTC,-,15,-,TRBV6-5,TRBJ1-2
CASSSLQGLGMNTEAFF,TGTGCCAGCAGCAGTCTACAGGGGTTGGGGATGAACACTGAAGCTTTCTTT,TRBD1,17,-,TRBV27,TRBJ1-1
CASSKDRSAYRFSYEQYF,TGTGCCAGCAGTAAAGACAGGTCAGCTTACCGCTTCTCCTACGAGCAGTACTTC,-,18,-,TRBV11-2,TRBJ2-7
CASSSGTGHGYTF,TGTGCCAGCAGCTCCGGGACAGGTCATGGCTACACCTTC,TRBD1,13,once,TRBV3-1/TRBV3-2,TRBJ1-2
CASSQDTGPNSPLHF,TGTGCCAGCAGCCAGGACACAGGGCCCAATTCACCCCTCCACTTT,-,15,-,TRBV14,TRBJ1-6
CASSRGLAAGGEETQYF,TGTGCCAGCAGCCGCGGACTAGCGGCAGGGGGGGAAGAGACCCAGTACTTC,TRBD2,17,once,TRBV5-5,TRBJ2-5
CASSSWTGATNEKLFF,TGTGCCAGCAGCTCCTGGACAGGGGCAACTAATGAAAAACTGTTTTTT,TRBD1,16,-,TRBV7-2,TRBJ1-4
CASSPGQTTNEQFF,TGTGCCAGCTCACCGGGACAGACAACGAATGAGCAGTTCTTC,TRBD1,14,-,TRBV18,TRBJ2-1
CASSSNPGHRNTEAFF,TGTGCCAGCAGTTCCAACCCGGGACACCGGAACACTGAAGCTTTCTTT,-,16,-,TRBV11-3,TRBJ1-1
CSASSSLAGESYEQYF,TGCAGTGCTAGTAGCTCACTAGCGGGGGAATCCTACGAGCAGTACTTC,TRBD2,16,-,TRBV20-1,TRBJ2-7
CASSRQGADEQYF,TGTGCCAGCAGCCGACAGGGGGCGGACGAGCAGTACTTC,TRBD1,13,-,TRBV3-1/TRBV3-2,TRBJ2-7
CASSYPGQGTYEQYF,TGCGCCAGCAGCTATCCGGGACAGGGGACCTACGAGCAGTACTTC,TRBD1,15,-,TRBV4-1,TRBJ2-7
CASSLTSGEVNTQYF,TGTGCCAGCAGCCTGACTAGCGGGGAGGTCAATACGCAGTATTTT,TRBD2,15,once,TRBV3-1/TRBV3-2,TRBJ2-3
CASSSASGSRTDTQYF,TGCGCCAGCAGCTCAGCTAGCGGGAGTAGAACAGATACGCAGTATTTT,TRBD2,16,-,TRBV5-1,TRBJ2-3
CATSRDRATLEQYF,TGTGCCACCAGCAGAGATCGAGCTACCCTCGAGCAGTACTTC,-,14,-,TRBV15,TRBJ2-7